This is a list of T cell receptor beta chains from one sample in a study of T-cell memory formation after mild COVID-19. Each CDR3 protein is one row after TCRdb ran MiXCR on the 5' RACE reads. The sample contains under 350,000 distinct CDR3 sequences, 15% to 20% of which appear only once. The specimen was PBMCs or a T cell subset sorted from them (not recorded which). The receptors here all came from a man aged 18 to 30 who had mild COVID-19 (a few samples of this study predate the infection). Cell type and time point are not known. Each CDR3 is given with its conserved first and last residue. The order of the fields is clone size, V gene, D gene, J gene, CDR3 protein, CDR3 DNA. D genes are given only for firm matches. Clone size is not always given. Where it is, it says once, few, many or a class for expanded clones.

>-|TRBV5-4|-|TRBJ1-2
CASSLGSLPNYGYTF
TGTGCCAGCAGCTTGGGAAGCCTCCCTAACTATGGCTACACCTTC
>few|TRBV7-2|-|TRBJ1-5
CASSSRSNQPQHF
TGTGCCAGCAGCTCCCGCAGCAATCAGCCCCAGCATTTT
>-|TRBV5-6|-|TRBJ1-1
CASSLASGKAFF
TGTGCCAGCAGCTTGGCTAGTGGTAAAGCTTTCTTT
>-|TRBV5-1|-|TRBJ2-2
CASSLEARDSVTGELFF
TGCGCCAGCAGCTTGGAAGCCAGGGACTCTGTCACCGGGGAGCTGTTTTTT
>-|TRBV27|TRBD2|TRBJ2-1
CASRGGSSYNEQFF
TGTGCCAGCAGGGGAGGGAGCTCCTACAATGAGCAGTTCTTC
>-|TRBV5-1|-|TRBJ2-5
CASRTSPGETQYF
TGCGCCAGCCGTACTAGCCCGGGGGAGACCCAGTACTTC
>few|TRBV30|-|TRBJ2-4
CAWSKARGNIQYF
TGTGCCTGGAGTAAGGCCAGGGGAAACATTCAGTACTTC
>-|TRBV24-1|TRBD1|TRBJ2-3
CATSDWGQTDTQYF
TGTGCCACCAGTGATTGGGGACAGACAGATACGCAGTATTTT
>-|TRBV29-1|TRBD2|TRBJ2-2
CSTRAGGNTGELFF
TGCAGCACCCGTGCGGGGGGGAACACCGGGGAGCTGTTTTTT
>many|TRBV6-5|-|TRBJ2-1
CASSYSKYNEQFF
TGTGCCAGCAGTTACTCAAAATACAATGAGCAGTTCTTC
>-|TRBV5-1|TRBD1|TRBJ1-1
CASSPGQGGQGTEAFF
TGCGCCAGCAGCCCTGGACAGGGCGGGCAGGGCACTGAAGCTTTCTTT
>few|TRBV7-2|TRBD1|TRBJ2-1
CASSQRTGTYNEQFF
TGTGCCAGCAGTCAGAGGACAGGGACGTACAATGAGCAGTTCTTC
>few|TRBV10-1|-|TRBJ2-7
CASSEAGAPYEQYF
TGCGCCAGCAGTGAGGCAGGAGCTCCCTACGAGCAGTACTTC
>few|TRBV24-1|TRBD2|TRBJ2-1
CATSDYGGVGYNEQFF
TGTGCCACCAGTGATTACGGGGGGGTGGGGTACAATGAGCAGTTCTTC
>few|TRBV7-3|TRBD2|TRBJ2-5
CASSGTGTSEETQYF
TGTGCCAGCAGCGGTACCGGGACTAGCGAAGAGACCCAGTACTTC
>-|TRBV9|-|TRBJ1-2
CASSVGVEGGYTF
TGTGCCAGCAGCGTGGGGGTAGAGGGTGGCTACACCTTC
>-|TRBV4-1|TRBD2|TRBJ2-1
CASSQGLAGGSYNEQFF
TGCGCCAGCAGCCAAGGACTAGCGGGGGGATCCTACAATGAGCAGTTCTTC
>few|TRBV12-3/TRBV12-4|TRBD1|TRBJ2-4
CASSSSGGGQGAPKNIQYF
TGTGCCAGCAGTTCGTCCGGGGGGGGACAGGGGGCACCCAAAAACATTCAGTACTTC
>-|TRBV4-1|-|TRBJ2-3
CASSRAGGSTDTQYF
TGCGCCAGCAGCCGCGCAGGGGGGTCCACAGATACGCAGTATTTT